This T cell receptor beta chain was recorded in a study of T-cell reconstitution after alpha-beta-depleted transplantation in children. During its preparation, the TCRbeta library received unique molecular identifiers. TCRdb re-called the PCR reads with MiXCR, one entry per CDR3 protein. The repertoire holds about 400,000 distinct CDR3 sequences, roughly 22% seen once, with approximately 3.9% in the top ten. CDR3 length: 15 residues. V trimming: 4 bases; J trimming: 5 bases; junction bases outside the gene matches: 8. CDR1 and CDR2 (germline): DFQATT, SNEGSKA (reference sequence). This TCR was recovered from a human donor who donated a stem cell graft to a child with acute myeloid leukemia. Sequenced here: PBMCs from the stem cell graft donor, sampled from the stem cell graft. V gene TRBV20-1 combines with J gene TRBJ2-1; 10 bases map to TRBD2. This CDR3 reads CSAIRASGSHNEQFF. The CDR3 DNA is TGCAGTGCTATCCGTGCTAGCGGGAGCCACAATGAGCAGTTCTTC.